Sequencing of this T cell receptor (beta chain) was carried out in a study of blood T cell repertoires in COVID-19. This CDR3 has 13 residues. Germline CDR1 is GTSNPN and CDR2 is SVGIG (reference sequence). With 8 bases clipped from V and 2 bases from J, the junction kept 8 bases outside the gene matches. Two negative PCRs, clearance, or symptom resolution were required of recovered Cohort 3 donors. The repertoire was sequenced with immunoSEQ multiplex PCR; TCRdb's copy has only in-frame clones and lacks some. Of 150,000 to 200,000 clones in the sample, 88% were seen once. The sequence derives from a woman in her forties or fifties who had recovered from COVID-19. Sample: PBMCs or T cells enriched from blood (not recorded which). This chain joins TRBV30 and TRBJ2-7, with 8 bases identical to TRBD2. The CDR3 DNA is TGTGCCCTCAACCGGGGGGGCCCCTACGAGCAGTACTTC. This codes for CALNRGGPYEQYF.